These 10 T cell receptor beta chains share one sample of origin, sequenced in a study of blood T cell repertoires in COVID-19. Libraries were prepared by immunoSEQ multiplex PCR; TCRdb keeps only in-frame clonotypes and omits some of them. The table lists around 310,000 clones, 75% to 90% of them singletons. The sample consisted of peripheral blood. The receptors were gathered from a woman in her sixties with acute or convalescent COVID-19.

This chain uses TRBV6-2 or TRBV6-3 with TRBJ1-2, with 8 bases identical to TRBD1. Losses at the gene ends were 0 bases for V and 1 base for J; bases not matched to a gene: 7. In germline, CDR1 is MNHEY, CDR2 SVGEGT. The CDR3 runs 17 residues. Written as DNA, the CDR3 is TGTGCCAGCAGTTACTCGAGGCCGGACAGGGATAACTATGGCTACACCTTC. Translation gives CASSYSRPDRDNYGYTF.

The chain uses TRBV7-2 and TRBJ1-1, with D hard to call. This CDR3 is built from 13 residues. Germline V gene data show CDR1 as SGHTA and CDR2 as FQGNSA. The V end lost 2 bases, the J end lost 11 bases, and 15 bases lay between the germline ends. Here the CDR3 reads CASSLSSRVAAFF. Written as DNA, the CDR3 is TGTGCCAGCAGCTTAAGTAGCCGGGTAGCGGCTTTCTTT.

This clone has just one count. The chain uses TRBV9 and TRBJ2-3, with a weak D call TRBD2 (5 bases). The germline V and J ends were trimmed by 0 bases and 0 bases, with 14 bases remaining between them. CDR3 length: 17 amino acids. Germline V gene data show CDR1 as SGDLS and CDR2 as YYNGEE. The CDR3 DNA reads TGTGCCAGCAGCGTAGGTGACCCCCGGACTAGCACAGATACGCAGTATTTT. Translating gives CASSVGDPRTSTDTQYF.

CDR3 amino acids: CASSLPTSGRAGDEQFF. The CDR3 DNA follows: TGTGCCAGCAGTTTACCGACTAGCGGGAGGGCCGGGGATGAGCAGTTCTTC. V usage is TRBV28 and J usage is TRBJ2-1; 14 bases map to TRBD2. The V segment lost 2 bases and the J segment 8 bases; nucleotides outside the gene matches: 8. This CDR3 is built from 17 residues. CDR1 is MDHEN, CDR2 SYDVKM, per germline.

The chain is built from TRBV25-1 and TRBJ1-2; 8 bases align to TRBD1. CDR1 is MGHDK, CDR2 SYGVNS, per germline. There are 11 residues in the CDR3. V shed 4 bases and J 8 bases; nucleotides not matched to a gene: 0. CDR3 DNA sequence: TGTGCCAGCAGTGCAGGGGGCGGCTACACCTTC. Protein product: CASSAGGGYTF.

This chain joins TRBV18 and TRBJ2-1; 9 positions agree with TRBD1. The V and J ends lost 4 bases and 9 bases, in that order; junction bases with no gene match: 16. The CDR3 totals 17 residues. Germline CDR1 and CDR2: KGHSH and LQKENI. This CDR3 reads CASSLFSSGQGNTEQFF. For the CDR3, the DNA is TGTGCCAGCTCACTCTTCTCTTCCGGACAGGGGAATACTGAGCAGTTCTTC. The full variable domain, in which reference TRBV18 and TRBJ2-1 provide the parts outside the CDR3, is NAGVMQNPRHLVRRRGQEARLRCSPMKGHSHVYWYRQLPEEGLKFMVYLQKENIIDESGMPKERFSAEFPKEGPSILRIQQVVRGDSAAYFCASSLFSSGQGNTEQFFGPGTRLTVL.

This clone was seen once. Here the CDR3 DNA reads TGTGCCAGCAGCTCGTCTTCGGGGGATACGCAGTATTTT. It translates to CASSSSSGDTQYF. This chain connects TRBV7-2 to TRBJ2-3, with TRBD2 as a possible D gene (5 bases). This CDR3 contains 13 residues. V shed 4 bases and J shed 6 bases, with 11 bases lying between them. Germline V gives CDR1 SGHTA, CDR2 FQGNSA.

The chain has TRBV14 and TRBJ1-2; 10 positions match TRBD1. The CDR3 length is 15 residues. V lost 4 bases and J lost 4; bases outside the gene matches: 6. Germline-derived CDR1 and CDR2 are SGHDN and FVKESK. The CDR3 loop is CASSPGQGSGYGYTF. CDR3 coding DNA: TGTGCCAGCAGCCCGGGACAGGGGTCGGGCTATGGCTACACCTTC.

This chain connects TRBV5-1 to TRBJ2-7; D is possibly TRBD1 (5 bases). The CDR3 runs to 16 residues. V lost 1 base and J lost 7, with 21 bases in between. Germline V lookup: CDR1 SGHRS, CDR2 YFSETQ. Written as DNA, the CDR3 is TGCGCCAGCAGCTTGATGTATGAGGCCGCAGGGTTGGAGCAGTACTTC. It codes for CASSLMYEAAGLEQYF.

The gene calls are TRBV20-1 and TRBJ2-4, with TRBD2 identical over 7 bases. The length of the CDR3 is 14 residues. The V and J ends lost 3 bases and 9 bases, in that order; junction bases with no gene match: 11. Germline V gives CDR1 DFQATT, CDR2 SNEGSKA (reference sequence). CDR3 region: CSASFSRERGIQYF. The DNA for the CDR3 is TGCAGTGCTAGTTTTTCGCGGGAGAGGGGCATTCAGTACTTC.